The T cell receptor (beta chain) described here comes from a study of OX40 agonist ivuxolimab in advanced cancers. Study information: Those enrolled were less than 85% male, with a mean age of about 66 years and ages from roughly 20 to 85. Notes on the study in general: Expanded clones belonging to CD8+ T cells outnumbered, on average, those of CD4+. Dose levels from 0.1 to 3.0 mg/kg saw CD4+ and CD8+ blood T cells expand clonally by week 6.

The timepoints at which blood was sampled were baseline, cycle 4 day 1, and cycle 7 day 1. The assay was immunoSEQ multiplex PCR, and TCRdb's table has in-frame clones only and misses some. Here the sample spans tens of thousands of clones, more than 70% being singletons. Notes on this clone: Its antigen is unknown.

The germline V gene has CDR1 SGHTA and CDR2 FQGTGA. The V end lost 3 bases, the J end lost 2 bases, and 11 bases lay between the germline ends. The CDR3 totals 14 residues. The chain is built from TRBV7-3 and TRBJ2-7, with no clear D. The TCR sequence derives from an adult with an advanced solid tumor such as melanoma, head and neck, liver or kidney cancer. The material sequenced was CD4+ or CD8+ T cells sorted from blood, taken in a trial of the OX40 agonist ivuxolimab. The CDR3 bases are TGTGCCAGCAGCTTGATGGACGGGCCCTACGAGCAGTACTTC. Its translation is CASSLMDGPYEQYF.